The clone carrying this TCR beta chain has a single count. Its antigen is unknown. Unique-molecular-identifier-tagged TCR beta cDNA libraries were used. Using its own MiXCR run on the PCR reads, TCRdb lists one record per CDR3 protein. The table has roughly 600,000 distinct CDR3 sequences, roughly 45% seen once. The source of the sample is a study of post-analysis software for immune sequencing data. General study results and limits: Five TRBV segments, including TRBV5-6, TRBV5-1 and TRBV20-1, were more frequent in patients than controls.

Germline loops: CDR1 DFQATT, CDR2 SNEGSKA (reference sequence). The CDR3 length is 13 residues. V was cut by 5 bases and J by 3 bases, with 12 bases left in between. The receptor comes from a girl between 10 and 17 years old with multiple sclerosis. The chain is built from TRBV20-1 and TRBJ2-3; TRBD1 is a possible D gene (6 bases). Sequenced material: blood. The CDR3 loop is CSAPWGLTDTQYF. CDR3 DNA sequence: TGCAGTGCTCCCTGGGGGCTAACAGATACGCAGTATTTT.